Presented here are 18 T cell receptor beta chains from one specimen sequenced in a study of blood T cell repertoires in COVID-19 (dated by TCRdb to the early 2020s). Library preparation employed the immunoSEQ multiplex PCR assay. The clones in this table, taken by TCRdb from immuneACCESS, are in-frame only. Not every clone is retained; where verified, under half of the shortfall comes from an unresolved V gene, and the cause of the rest is unknown. Within this sample are approximately 220,000 clones, with 84% of them counted one time only. The ten largest clones add up to 3% to 3.5% of the sample. Sequenced material: peripheral blood. The receptor set was obtained from a woman aged 25 to 45 who had recovered from COVID-19.

V is TRBV6-5 and J is TRBJ2-1; 10 bases are a match to TRBD2. The junction had 8 bases not matched to a gene; V was cut back by 2 bases and J by 10 bases. The CDR3 sequence is 15 residues long. Per the germline V gene, CDR1 is MNHEY and CDR2 is SVGAGI. CDR3: CASSYKPSGSYEQFF. The CDR3 nucleotides are TGTGCCAGCAGTTACAAGCCTAGCGGGAGTTACGAGCAGTTCTTC.

The gene calls are TRBV27 and TRBJ2-1; no clear D. The V gene lost 2 bases and the J gene lost 8 bases, with 7 bases spanning the gap. Germline CDR1 MNHEY, CDR2 SMNVEV (reference sequence). This CDR3 contains 12 residues. CDR3 bases: TGTGCCAGCAGTTTACCACGGGATGAGCAGTTCTTC. Amino acid sequence: CASSLPRDEQFF.

CDR3 residues: CASSVAGQGSGQPQHF. The CDR3 nucleotides read TGTGCCAGCAGTGTCGCGGGACAGGGTTCCGGTCAGCCCCAGCATTTT. The V and J genes are TRBV6-1 and TRBJ1-5; TRBD1 matches at 9 bases. The CDR3 covers 16 residues. Germline CDR1 is MNHNS and CDR2 is SASEGT. The J segment lost 6 bases and the V segment lost 4 bases, leaving 10 bases of the junction unmatched.

Details on this clone: At one end, the junction sequence differs from germline, possibly due to a read error. The gene calls are TRBV29-1 and TRBJ2-3; 14 nucleotides align to TRBD2. CDR3 size: 17 residues. Germline CDR1 reads SQVTM; CDR2 reads ANQGSEA. CDR3 coding DNA: TGCAGCGTCGAAGGAGGACTAGCGGGAGGTCGGACAGATACGCAGTATTTT. It encodes CSVEGGLAGGRTDTQYF.

This chain joins TRBV9 and TRBJ1-3; D remains ambiguous. The germline V gene has CDR1 SGDLS and CDR2 YYNGEE. Trimming left V 4 bases short and J 1 base short, with 15 bases between. The CDR3 has 16 amino acids. The CDR3 sequence: CASSPSGRGSGNTIYF. Here the CDR3 DNA reads TGTGCCAGCAGCCCTAGTGGCCGCGGATCTGGAAACACCATATATTTT.

The chain uses TRBV7-9 and TRBJ2-7; 7 bases are shared with TRBD1. CDR3 length equals 17 residues. The V gene's germline CDR1 is SEHNR and CDR2 FQNEAQ (reference sequence). The V segment lost 4 bases and the J segment 0 bases; nucleotides outside the gene matches: 12. The DNA for the CDR3 is TGTGCCAGCAGCTCCGAACGACACAGGGGATCCTCCTACGAGCAGTACTTC. As protein: CASSSERHRGSSYEQYF.

This clone was counted once. V is TRBV27 and J is TRBJ2-6, with 7 nucleotides matching TRBD1. Germline V CDR1 and CDR2: MNHEY, SMNVEV (reference sequence). The CDR3 covers 18 residues. V lost 3 bases to trimming and J lost 2 bases; unmatched junction nucleotides: 10. CDR3 sequence: CASSFRGQLGAGANVLTF. CDR3 nucleotide sequence: TGTGCCAGCAGTTTTCGGGGACAGCTCGGGGCTGGGGCCAACGTCCTGACTTTC.

CDR3 DNA sequence: TGTGCCAGCAGCCTTACCCCCCACACCGATACGCAGTATTTT. Its translation is CASSLTPHTDTQYF. The J gene is TRBJ2-3, the V gene TRBV2; D uncertain. V was cut by 6 bases and J by 6 bases, with 16 bases left in between. CDR1 and CDR2 from the germline V gene are SNHLY and FYNNEI. The CDR3 consists of 14 residues.

The chain has TRBV6-5 and TRBJ1-2; D possibly corresponds to TRBD1 (5 bases). Between the trimmed V and J ends, which lost 3 bases and 4 bases, there was a span of 9 bases. In germline, CDR1 is MNHEY, CDR2 SVGAGI. The CDR3 totals 13 residues. The CDR3 reads CASSYQGSYGYTF. Here the CDR3 DNA reads TGTGCCAGCAGTTATCAGGGCTCCTATGGCTACACCTTC.

This chain links TRBV15 with TRBJ1-5, with 7 bases lining up with TRBD1. The V and J ends lost 0 bases and 4 bases, in that order; junction bases with no gene match: 12. The germline gives CDR1 LNHNV, CDR2 YYDKDF (reference sequence). The CDR3 covers 18 residues. This CDR3 reads CATSRDGFQGVPNQPQHF. The CDR3 coding sequence is TGTGCCACCAGCAGAGATGGGTTTCAGGGGGTACCGAATCAGCCCCAGCATTTT.

In its sample, this clone was seen once. The chain links TRBV2 to TRBJ2-7; possible D gene TRBD1, 9 bases. Germline CDR1 is SNHLY and CDR2 is FYNNEI. The CDR3 extends over 12 amino acids. V lost 9 bases and J lost 7, with 16 bases in between. The chain's CDR3 is CARGQGLGEQYF. CDR3 nucleotides: TGTGCCAGGGGACAGGGACTAGGAGAGCAGTACTTC.

The V and J genes are TRBV12-3 or TRBV12-4 and TRBJ1-5, with D perhaps TRBD1 (6 bases). Trimming shortened V by 1 base and J by 5 bases, and 6 bases separated the two germline ends. The CDR3 contains 13 residues. The CDR3 nucleotides read TGTGCCAGCAGTTTAGAGGGGGATCAGCCCCAGCATTTT. This encodes CASSLEGDQPQHF.

In its sample, this clone was seen a few times. The chain recombines TRBV5-1 with TRBJ2-5, with 11 bases lining up with TRBD1. V was clipped by 5 bases and J by 1 base; unmatched bases: 4. The CDR3 loop spans 15 amino acids. Looked up from germline, CDR1 is SGHRS and CDR2 is YFSETQ. The CDR3 DNA reads TGCGCCAGCAGTTTCGGGACAGGGGGCCAAGAGACCCAGTACTTC. Protein sequence: CASSFGTGGQETQYF.

V gene TRBV29-1 combines with J gene TRBJ1-2; 10 positions match TRBD1. CDR3 length equals 13 residues. CDR1 and CDR2 (germline): SQVTM, ANQGSEA. With 6 bases clipped from V and 4 bases from J, the junction kept 5 bases outside the gene matches. The CDR3 DNA reads TGCAGCGTCGGGGGACAGGGGACCTATGGCTACACCTTC. This translates into CSVGGQGTYGYTF.

This chain connects TRBV4-2 to TRBJ2-3, with 12 positions matching TRBD2. Looked up from germline, CDR1 is LGHNA and CDR2 is YNFKEQ. J was trimmed by 6 bases and V by 3 bases; bases with no gene match: 4. There are 15 residues in the CDR3. The CDR3 bases are TGTGCCAGCAGCCATCCTAGCGGGAGGGCTGATACGCAGTATTTT. Amino acids: CASSHPSGRADTQYF.

This clone was picked up many times. CDR3 bases: TGTGCCAGCAGTTACGGGACAGCTGGAAACACCATATATTTT. The encoded protein is CASSYGTAGNTIYF. V is TRBV5-6 and J is TRBJ1-3; 7 bases map to TRBD1. The germline CDR1 and CDR2 sequences are SGHDT and YYEEEE. The CDR3 covers 14 residues. With V trimmed by 5 bases and J by 2 bases, 4 bases remained unmatched.

The chain recombines TRBV9 with TRBJ2-3; no clear D gene. Germline values: CDR1 SGDLS, CDR2 YYNGEE. The ends were cut back, 4 bases at V and 6 bases at J, with 18 bases in the middle. CDR3 length: 15 amino acids. The CDR3 sequence is CASSPRYLVPDTQYF. CDR3 nucleotides: TGTGCCAGCAGCCCCCGTTACTTGGTTCCCGATACGCAGTATTTT.

J is TRBJ1-1 and V is TRBV12-5; 8 bases match TRBD1. The CDR3 contains 18 residues. Germline loops: CDR1 LGHNT, CDR2 FRNRAP. After removal of 0 bases from V and 1 base from J, the junction contained 10 bases not matched to a gene. The CDR3 coding sequence is TGTGCTAGTGGTTTGGTACGGATCTACGGGACAGGGAACACTGAAGCTTTCTTT. Translation gives CASGLVRIYGTGNTEAFF.